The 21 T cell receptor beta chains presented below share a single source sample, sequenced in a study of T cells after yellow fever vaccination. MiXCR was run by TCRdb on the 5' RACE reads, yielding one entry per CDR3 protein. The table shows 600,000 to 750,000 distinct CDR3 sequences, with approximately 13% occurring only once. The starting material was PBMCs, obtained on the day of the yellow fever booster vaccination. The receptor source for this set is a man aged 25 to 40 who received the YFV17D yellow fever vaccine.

The CDR3 sequence: CASSLGSMADTQYF. The CDR3, as DNA: TGTGCCAGCAGCTTGGGGAGTATGGCAGATACGCAGTATTTT. The chain links TRBV5-4 to TRBJ2-3; D is uncertain. The CDR3 sequence is 14 residues long. V was clipped by 0 bases and J by 4 bases, with 9 bases between them. From germline, CDR1 is SGHNT and CDR2 YYREEE (reference sequence).

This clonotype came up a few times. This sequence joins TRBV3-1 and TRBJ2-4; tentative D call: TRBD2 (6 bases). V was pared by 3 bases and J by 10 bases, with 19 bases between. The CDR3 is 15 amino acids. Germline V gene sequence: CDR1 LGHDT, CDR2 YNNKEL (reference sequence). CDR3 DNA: TGTGCCAGCAGCCATGTCACCGTCAGTGGGGGGATTCAGTACTTC. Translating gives CASSHVTVSGGIQYF.

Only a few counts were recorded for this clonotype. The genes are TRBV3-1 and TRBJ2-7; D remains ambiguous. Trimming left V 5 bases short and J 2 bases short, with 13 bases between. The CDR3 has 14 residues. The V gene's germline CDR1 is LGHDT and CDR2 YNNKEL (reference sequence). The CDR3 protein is CASSKTSGPYEQYF. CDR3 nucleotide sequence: TGTGCCAGCAGCAAGACTTCCGGACCCTACGAGCAGTACTTC.

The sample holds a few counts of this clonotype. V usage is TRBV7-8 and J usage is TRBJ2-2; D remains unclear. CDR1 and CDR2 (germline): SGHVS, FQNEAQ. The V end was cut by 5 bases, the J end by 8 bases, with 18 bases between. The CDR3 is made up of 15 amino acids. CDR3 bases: TGTGCCAGCAGCCCGCGCCGAGGTGGGATTGGGGAGCTGTTTTTT. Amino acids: CASSPRRGGIGELFF.

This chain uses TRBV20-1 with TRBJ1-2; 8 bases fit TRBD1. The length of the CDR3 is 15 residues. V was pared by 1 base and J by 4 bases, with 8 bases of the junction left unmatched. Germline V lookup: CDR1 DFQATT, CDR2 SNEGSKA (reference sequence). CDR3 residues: CSARGSRGRVYGYTF. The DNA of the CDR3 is TGCAGTGCTAGAGGATCCAGGGGGCGAGTCTATGGCTACACCTTC.

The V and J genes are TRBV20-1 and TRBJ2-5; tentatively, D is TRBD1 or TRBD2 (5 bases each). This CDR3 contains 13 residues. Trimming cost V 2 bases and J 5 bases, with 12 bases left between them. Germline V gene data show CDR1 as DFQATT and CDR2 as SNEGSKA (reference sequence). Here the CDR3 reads CSARLSGTETQYF. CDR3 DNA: TGCAGTGCTAGACTGTCCGGGACGGAGACCCAGTACTTC.

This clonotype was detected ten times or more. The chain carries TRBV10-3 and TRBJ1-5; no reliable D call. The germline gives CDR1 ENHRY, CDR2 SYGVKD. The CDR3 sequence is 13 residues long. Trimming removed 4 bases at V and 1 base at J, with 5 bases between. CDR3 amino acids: CAISVDSNQPQHF. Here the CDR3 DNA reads TGTGCCATCAGTGTAGACAGCAATCAGCCCCAGCATTTT.

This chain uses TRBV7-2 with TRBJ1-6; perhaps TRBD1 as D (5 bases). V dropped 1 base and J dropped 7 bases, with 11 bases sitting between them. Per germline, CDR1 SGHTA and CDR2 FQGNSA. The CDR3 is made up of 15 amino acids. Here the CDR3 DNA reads TGTGCCAGCAGCTTAGGCAGGGCTAGGAATTCACCCCTCCACTTT. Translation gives CASSLGRARNSPLHF.

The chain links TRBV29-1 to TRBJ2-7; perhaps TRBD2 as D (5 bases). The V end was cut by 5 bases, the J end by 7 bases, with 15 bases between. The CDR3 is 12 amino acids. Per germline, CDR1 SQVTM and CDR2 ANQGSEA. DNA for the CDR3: TGCAGCGTTAGAGGGTCGTCCGGAGAGCAGTACTTC. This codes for CSVRGSSGEQYF.

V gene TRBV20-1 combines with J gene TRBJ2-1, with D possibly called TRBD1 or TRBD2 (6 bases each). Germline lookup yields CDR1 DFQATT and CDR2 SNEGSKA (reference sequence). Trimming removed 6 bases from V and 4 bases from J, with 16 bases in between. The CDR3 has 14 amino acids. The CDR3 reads CSAQGRLGYNEQFF. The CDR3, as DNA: TGCAGTGCGCAGGGGAGACTAGGTTACAATGAGCAGTTCTTC.

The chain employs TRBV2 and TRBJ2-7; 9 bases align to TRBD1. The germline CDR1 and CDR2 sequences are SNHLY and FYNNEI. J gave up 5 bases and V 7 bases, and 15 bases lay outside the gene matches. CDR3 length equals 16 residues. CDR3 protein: CASNSLSGQGFHEQYF. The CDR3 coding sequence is TGTGCCAGCAACTCGCTCTCGGGACAGGGTTTCCACGAGCAGTACTTC.

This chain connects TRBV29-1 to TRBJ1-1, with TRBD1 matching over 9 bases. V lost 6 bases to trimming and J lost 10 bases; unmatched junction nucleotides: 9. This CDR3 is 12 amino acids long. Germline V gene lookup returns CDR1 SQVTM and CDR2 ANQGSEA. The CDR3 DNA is TGCAGCGTCCACAGGGGGCCCGCGGGAGCTTTCTTT. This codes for CSVHRGPAGAFF.

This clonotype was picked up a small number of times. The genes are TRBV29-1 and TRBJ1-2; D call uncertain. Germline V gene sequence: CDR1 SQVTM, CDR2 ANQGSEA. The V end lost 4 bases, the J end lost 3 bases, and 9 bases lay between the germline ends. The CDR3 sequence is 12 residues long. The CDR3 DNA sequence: TGCAGCGTTGGAGGTGGGGACTATGGCTACACCTTC. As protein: CSVGGGDYGYTF.

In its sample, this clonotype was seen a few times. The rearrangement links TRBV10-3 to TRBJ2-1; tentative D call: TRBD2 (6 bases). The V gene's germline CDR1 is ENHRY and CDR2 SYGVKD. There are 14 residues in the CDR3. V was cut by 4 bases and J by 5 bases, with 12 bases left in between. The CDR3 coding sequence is TGTGCCATCAGTGCGCTAGCGCCGAACAATGAGCAGTTCTTC. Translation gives CAISALAPNNEQFF.

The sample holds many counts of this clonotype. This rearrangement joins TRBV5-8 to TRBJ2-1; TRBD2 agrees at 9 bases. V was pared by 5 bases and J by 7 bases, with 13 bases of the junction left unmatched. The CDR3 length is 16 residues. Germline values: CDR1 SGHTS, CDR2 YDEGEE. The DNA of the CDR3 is TGTGCCAGCAGTTCATGGCTAGCGGGGACTTTTAATGAGCAGTTCTTC. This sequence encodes CASSSWLAGTFNEQFF.

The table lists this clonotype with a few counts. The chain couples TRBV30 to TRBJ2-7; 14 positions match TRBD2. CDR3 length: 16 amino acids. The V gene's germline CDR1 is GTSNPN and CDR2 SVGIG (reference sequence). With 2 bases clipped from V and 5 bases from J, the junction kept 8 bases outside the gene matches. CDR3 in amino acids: CAWSPTTTSGRDEQYF. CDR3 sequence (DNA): TGTGCCTGGAGTCCTACTACGACTAGCGGGAGGGACGAGCAGTACTTC. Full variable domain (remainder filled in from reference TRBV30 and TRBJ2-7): SQTIHQWPATLVQPVGSPLSLECTVEGTSNPNLYWYRQAAGRGLQLLFYSVGIGQISSEVPQNLSASRPQDRQFILSSKKLLLSDSGFYLCAWSPTTTSGRDEQYFGPGTRLTVT.

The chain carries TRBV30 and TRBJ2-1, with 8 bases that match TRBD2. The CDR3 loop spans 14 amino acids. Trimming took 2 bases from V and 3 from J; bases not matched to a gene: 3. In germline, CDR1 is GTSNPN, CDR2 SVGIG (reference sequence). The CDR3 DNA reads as TGTGCCTGGAGTAGCCTAGCGGGCTACAATGAGCAGTTCTTC. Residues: CAWSSLAGYNEQFF.

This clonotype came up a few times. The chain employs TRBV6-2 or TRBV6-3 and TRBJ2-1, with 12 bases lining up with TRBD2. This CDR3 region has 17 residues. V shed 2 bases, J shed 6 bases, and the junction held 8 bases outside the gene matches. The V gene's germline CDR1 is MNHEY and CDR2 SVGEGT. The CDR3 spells CASSYRLAGGPTNEQFF. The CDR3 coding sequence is TGTGCCAGCAGTTACAGGCTAGCGGGAGGGCCAACCAATGAGCAGTTCTTC.

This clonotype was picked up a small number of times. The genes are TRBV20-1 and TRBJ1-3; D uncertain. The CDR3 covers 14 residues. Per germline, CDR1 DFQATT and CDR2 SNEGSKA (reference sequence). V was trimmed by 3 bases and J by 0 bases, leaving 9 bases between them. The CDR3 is CSASMESSGNTIYF. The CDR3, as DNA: TGCAGTGCTAGTATGGAATCCTCTGGAAACACCATATATTTT.

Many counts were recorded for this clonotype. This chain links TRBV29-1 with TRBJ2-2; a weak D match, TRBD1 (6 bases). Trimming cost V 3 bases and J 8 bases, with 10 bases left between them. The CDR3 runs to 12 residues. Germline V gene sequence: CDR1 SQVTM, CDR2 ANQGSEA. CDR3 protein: CSVDQGFGELFF. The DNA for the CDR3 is TGCAGCGTTGACCAGGGGTTTGGGGAGCTGTTTTTT.

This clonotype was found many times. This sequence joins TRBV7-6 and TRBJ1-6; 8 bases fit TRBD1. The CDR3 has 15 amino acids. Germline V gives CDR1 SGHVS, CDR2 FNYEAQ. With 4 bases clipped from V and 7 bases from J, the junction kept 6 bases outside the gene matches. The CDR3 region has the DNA TGTGCCAGCAGCTACCGGGCAGGGGGCAATTCACCCCTCCACTTT. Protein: CASSYRAGGNSPLHF.